These 27 T cell receptor beta chains were all obtained from the same sample, sequenced in a study of T cells of healthy individuals. TCRdb called the 5' RACE reads again in MiXCR, with one record for every CDR3 protein. The table shows over 95,000 distinct CDR3 sequences, with about 16% occurring only once. The source of these receptors is a human donor in good health.

The sample holds a few counts of this clonotype. This chain uses TRBV20-1 with TRBJ2-1; unclear D gene. CDR3 length: 11 residues. From germline, CDR1 is DFQATT and CDR2 SNEGSKA (reference sequence). V lost 0 bases and J 10 bases, leaving 7 bases between the germline ends. CDR3 sequence reads: CSARDRLEQFF. CDR3 sequence (DNA): TGCAGTGCTAGAGATCGGCTAGAGCAGTTCTTC.

V and J are TRBV4-3 and TRBJ2-5; 7 bases agree with TRBD1. Per germline, CDR1 LGHNA and CDR2 YSLEER. CDR3 length: 13 amino acids. Trimming cost V 1 base and J 4 bases; bases outside gene matches: 0. The CDR3 reads CASSQGQGETQYF. The CDR3 nucleotides are TGCGCCAGCAGCCAAGGACAGGGAGAGACCCAGTACTTC.

CDR3 nucleotides: TGTGCCAGCAGTTTAGGGAGCCAGGCAACTAATGAAAAACTGTTTTTT. It yields the protein CASSLGSQATNEKLFF. This sequence joins TRBV12-3 or TRBV12-4 and TRBJ1-4; D remains unclear. V was pared by 1 base and J by 0 bases, with 9 bases between. This CDR3 is 16 amino acids long.

The chain couples TRBV5-5 to TRBJ2-2; 8 bases agree with TRBD1. J lost 5 bases, V lost 4 bases, and 10 bases had no gene match. Germline V lookup: CDR1 SGHKS, CDR2 YYEKEE (reference sequence). The CDR3 contains 16 residues. The CDR3 region is CASSPDRGLWTGELFF. The CDR3 DNA is TGTGCCAGCAGCCCCGACAGGGGATTGTGGACCGGGGAGCTGTTTTTT.

This clonotype was seen a single time. V gene TRBV2 combines with J gene TRBJ2-1, with D possibly being TRBD2 (5 bases). V gave up 3 bases and J gave up 9 bases, with 9 bases separating them. The length of the CDR3 is 12 residues. Germline V gene lookup returns CDR1 SNHLY and CDR2 FYNNEI. The CDR3 spells CASSEGATEQFF. The CDR3 nucleotides are TGTGCCAGCAGTGAGGGAGCGACTGAGCAGTTCTTC.

This clonotype was counted between two and nine times. CDR3 amino acids: CASSPTYTRGGPLLTYEQYF. CDR3 DNA sequence: TGTGCCAGCAGTCCCACCTACACGCGGGGGGGTCCTCTCCTCACCTACGAGCAGTACTTC. The V and J genes are TRBV28 and TRBJ2-7; 9 bases match TRBD2. Germline V lookup: CDR1 MDHEN, CDR2 SYDVKM. V shed 5 bases, J shed 2 bases, and the junction held 22 bases outside the gene matches. The CDR3 has 20 residues. Supplemented by reference TRBV28 and TRBJ2-7, the full variable domain reads DVKVTQSSRYLVKRTGEKVFLECVQDMDHENMFWYRQDPGLGLRLIYFSYDVKMKEKGDIPEGYSVSREKKERFSLILESASTNQTSMYLCASSPTYTRGGPLLTYEQYFGPGTRLTVT.

This clonotype has only a few counts. The genes are TRBV27 and TRBJ2-1; the D is unclear. This CDR3 region has 10 residues. In germline, CDR1 is MNHEY, CDR2 SMNVEV (reference sequence). Here the CDR3 reads CGAGDNEQFF. The CDR3 DNA follows: TGTGGGGCAGGAGACAATGAGCAGTTCTTC.

The gene calls are TRBV28 and TRBJ1-1, with 10 positions matching TRBD1. Trimming cost V 7 bases and J 2 bases; bases outside gene matches: 7. Germline V gene sequence: CDR1 MDHEN, CDR2 SYDVKM. The CDR3 spans 15 residues. The CDR3 spells CASNAGTGVNTEAFF. Here the CDR3 DNA reads TGTGCCAGCAATGCCGGGACAGGGGTTAACACTGAAGCTTTCTTT.

The chain combines TRBV7-9 with TRBJ1-3, with unresolved D. The germline gives CDR1 SEHNR, CDR2 FQNEAQ (reference sequence). V lost 4 bases, J lost 7 bases, and 17 bases lay in between. This CDR3 has 15 residues. The chain's CDR3 is CASSSLVPFSNTIYF. The DNA for the CDR3 is TGTGCCAGCAGCTCCTTAGTGCCTTTCAGTAACACCATATATTTT.

This clonotype was seen more than once but under ten times. This chain connects TRBV28 to TRBJ2-7; tentatively, D is TRBD1 or TRBD2 (5 bases each). Per germline, CDR1 MDHEN and CDR2 SYDVKM. CDR3 length: 13 amino acids. V was trimmed by 6 bases and J by 3 bases, leaving 12 bases between them. As DNA, the CDR3 is TGTGCCAGCAGAGGGACGGCCCTCTACGAGCAGTACTTC. It translates to CASRGTALYEQYF. The complete variable domain, with remaining parts taken from reference TRBV28 and TRBJ2-7, reads DVKVTQSSRYLVKRTGEKVFLECVQDMDHENMFWYRQDPGLGLRLIYFSYDVKMKEKGDIPEGYSVSREKKERFSLILESASTNQTSMYLCASRGTALYEQYFGPGTRLTVT.

The chain couples TRBV7-2 to TRBJ2-6; D not resolved. V lost 2 bases and J 3 bases, leaving 5 bases between the germline ends. This CDR3 contains 14 residues. The germline V gene encodes CDR1 SGHTA and CDR2 FQGNSA. The CDR3 DNA sequence: TGTGCCAGCAGCTTAATGTTTGGGGCCAACGTCCTGACTTTC. Amino acids: CASSLMFGANVLTF.

This clonotype has only a few counts. The chain combines TRBV25-1 with TRBJ2-1, with D perhaps matching TRBD1 (6 bases). The V gene lost 3 bases and the J gene lost 2 bases, with 17 bases spanning the gap. Germline values: CDR1 MGHDK, CDR2 SYGVNS. The CDR3 consists of 17 residues. CDR3 nucleotide sequence: TGTGCCAGCAGTGACCCACAGGGATGGGGGCCCTACAATGAGCAGTTCTTC. Translating it yields CASSDPQGWGPYNEQFF.

This clonotype was detected ten times or more. This CDR3 reads CASSLAGGNTGELFF. The CDR3 coding sequence is TGTGCCAGCAGCTTAGCCGGAGGGAACACCGGGGAGCTGTTTTTT. The chain is built from TRBV11-3 and TRBJ2-2, with D possibly TRBD2 on 5 matching bases. Germline V gives CDR1 SGHNT, CDR2 YENEEA. The CDR3 sequence is 15 residues long. Trimming shortened V by 1 base and J by 1 base, and 7 bases separated the two germline ends.

The sample holds a few counts of this clonotype. The DNA for the CDR3 is TGTGCCAGCAGACGGGAGGGCAATCAGCCCCAGCATTTT. It is translated as CASRREGNQPQHF. The gene calls are TRBV28 and TRBJ1-5; D gene uncertain. The CDR3 totals 13 residues. CDR1 is MDHEN, CDR2 SYDVKM, per germline. Deletions cut 6 bases from V and 2 bases from J, with 8 bases between.

This clonotype came up many times. This chain connects TRBV4-2 to TRBJ2-1; TRBD2 matches 10 bases. V lost 1 base, J lost 2 bases, and 5 bases stayed unmatched. The germline gives CDR1 LGHNA, CDR2 YNFKEQ. CDR3 length: 17 amino acids. The CDR3 loop reads CASSQGVGLAAYNEQFF. As DNA, the CDR3 is TGTGCCAGCAGCCAAGGCGTCGGACTAGCGGCCTACAATGAGCAGTTCTTC.

V usage is TRBV12-3 or TRBV12-4 and J usage is TRBJ1-1; 7 bases are a match to TRBD1. V lost 5 bases, J lost 4 bases, and 4 bases stayed unmatched. This CDR3 comprises 13 residues. CDR3: CASSPTGRTEAFF. The CDR3 DNA reads TGTGCCAGCAGTCCGACAGGGCGCACTGAAGCTTTCTTT.

The chain links TRBV3-1 to TRBJ2-1, with 8 bases fitting TRBD2. V shed 0 bases, J shed 8 bases, and the junction held 3 bases outside the gene matches. CDR3 length: 14 residues. Germline V lookup: CDR1 LGHDT, CDR2 YNNKEL (reference sequence). The CDR3 DNA reads TGTGCCAGCAGCCAAGAACTAGCGGTCGATGAGCAGTTCTTC. Translation: CASSQELAVDEQFF.

V and J are TRBV20-1 and TRBJ2-5; 7 bases line up with TRBD2. The CDR3 spans 15 residues. Unmatched junction bases numbered 11, after V lost 5 bases and J lost 2 bases. Germline CDR1 is DFQATT and CDR2 is SNEGSKA (reference sequence). The CDR3: CSALAEVGWQETQYF. As DNA, the CDR3 is TGCAGTGCTCTAGCGGAGGTCGGGTGGCAAGAGACCCAGTACTTC.

This clonotype was seen only a few times. V and J are TRBV4-1 and TRBJ2-1, with 10 bases identical to TRBD2. The CDR3 extends over 16 amino acids. V was clipped by 1 base and J by 7 bases; unmatched bases: 7. CDR1 and CDR2 from the germline V gene are MGHRA and YSYEKL. The CDR3 bases are TGCGCCAGCAGCCAAGTTCGAGCGGGAGGGGTAAATGAGCAGTTCTTC. Encoded protein: CASSQVRAGGVNEQFF.

Turning to this clonotype: One junction end disagrees with the germline gene, perhaps due to a read error. The rearrangement uses TRBV4-2 and TRBJ1-5, with D perhaps matching TRBD1 (6 bases). Germline V CDR1 and CDR2: LGHNA, YNFKEQ. The CDR3 totals 16 residues. CDR3 sequence (DNA): TGTGCCAGCAGCCAAGTTACCGGGGGCGGTAATCAGGCCCAGCATTTT. This translates into CASSQVTGGGNQAQHF.

The chain has TRBV6-5 and TRBJ2-6; no clear D. V lost 2 bases and J 2 bases, leaving 10 bases between the germline ends. Germline V gene sequence: CDR1 MNHEY, CDR2 SVGAGI. The CDR3 has 16 residues. This chain's CDR3 is CASSYPQLAGANVLTF. The CDR3 region has the DNA TGTGCCAGCAGTTACCCGCAGTTGGCTGGGGCCAACGTCCTGACTTTC.

Many counts were recorded for this clonotype. The chain recombines TRBV4-3 with TRBJ2-3; D gene ambiguous. This CDR3 comprises 15 residues. The V and J ends lost 1 base and 4 bases respectively, with 12 bases between them. Germline V gene data show CDR1 as LGHNA and CDR2 as YSLEER. The DNA for the CDR3 is TGCGCCAGCAGCCAAGGGTGGGTAGGAGCAGATACGCAGTATTTT. Its translation: CASSQGWVGADTQYF.

About this clonotype itself: This clone may be a read error of a much larger clone one base away. This chain links TRBV24-1 with TRBJ2-2; D is unclear. The CDR3 is 15 residues long. Trimming cost V 3 bases and J 7 bases, with 14 bases left between them. Germline assignment: CDR1 KGHDR and CDR2 SFDVKD. The CDR3, as DNA: TGTGCCACCAGTGATCCGACTGCGATGATCGGGGAGCTGTTTTTT. Amino acid sequence: CATSDPTAMIGELFF.

This sequence joins TRBV3-1 and TRBJ1-6; a weak D match, TRBD1 (5 bases). The CDR3 extends over 16 amino acids. The germline CDR1 and CDR2 sequences are LGHDT and YNNKEL (reference sequence). The germline V and J ends were trimmed by 2 bases and 10 bases, with 18 bases remaining between them. CDR3: CASSQPTGKGESPLHF. CDR3 in DNA: TGTGCCAGCAGCCAACCTACCGGGAAAGGGGAATCACCCCTCCACTTT.

This clonotype was seen repeatedly, ten times or more. The chain carries TRBV28 and TRBJ1-2, with no clear D. Trimming shortened V by 8 bases and J by 11 bases, and 18 bases separated the two germline ends. This CDR3 has 12 amino acids. Germline CDR1 is MDHEN and CDR2 is SYDVKM. CDR3 DNA: TGTGCCAGCCGCGAGCCGATGGACCCTTACACCTTC. Amino acids: CASREPMDPYTF.

As DNA, the CDR3 is TGTGCCAGCAGCTCTGGGACAGACGTCTACGAGCAGTACTTC. Protein sequence: CASSSGTDVYEQYF. V gene TRBV7-9 combines with J gene TRBJ2-7; 7 nucleotides align to TRBD1. With V trimmed by 4 bases and J by 3 bases, 6 bases remained unmatched. This CDR3 is 14 amino acids long. The germline V gene has CDR1 SEHNR and CDR2 FQNEAQ (reference sequence).

V is TRBV6-1 and J is TRBJ1-2; TRBD1 agrees at 10 bases. The CDR3 runs to 15 residues. The V and J ends lost 4 bases and 4 bases, in that order; junction bases with no gene match: 6. From germline, CDR1 is MNHNS and CDR2 SASEGT. CDR3 amino acids: CASSAQGQGGYGYTF. DNA for the CDR3: TGTGCCAGCAGTGCACAAGGACAGGGGGGCTATGGCTACACCTTC.